This TCR beta chain was retrieved from a study of T cells in localized non-small cell lung cancer. Points on this clone: Its antigen is unknown.

Study conclusions and caveats: Compared with tumor, uninvolved adjacent lung displayed greater T cell clonality, ranking highest overall.

TCRdb's table, derived via immunoSEQ multiplex PCR, lists solely in-frame clones and lacks some. The data contain 25,000 to 30,000 clones, around 93% of them singletons. The sequencing here drew on peripheral blood mononuclear cells, taken before any cancer treatment. The receptor's source is a woman between 40 and 69 years old with stage III lung adenocarcinoma.

The CDR3 nucleotides read TGTGCCAGCAGGGACACAGGGAGCGAGCAGTACTTC. Residues: CASRDTGSEQYF. V gene TRBV28 combines with J gene TRBJ2-7; a weak D match, TRBD1 (6 bases). Deletions cut 6 bases from V and 6 bases from J, with 12 bases between. The CDR3 sequence is 12 residues long. Germline V lookup: CDR1 MDHEN, CDR2 SYDVKM.